This T cell receptor (beta chain) is drawn from a study of response to subunit inactivated influenza vaccine. Findings and limits, study-wide: The authors suggested that every seasonal influenza vaccination recruits few new T cells.

TCRdb reprocessed the RT-PCR reads via MiXCR and lists one record per CDR3 protein. The sample consists of 500,000 to 750,000 distinct CDR3 sequences, 14% of them appearing once. In the case of this clonotype: Its antigen remains unidentified.

The CDR3 is 14 amino acids. Germline CDR1 is MNHNS and CDR2 is SASEGT. Losses at the gene ends were 6 bases for V and 8 bases for J; bases not matched to a gene: 12. The clonotype was recovered from a man aged 45-65 years who received an inactivated influenza vaccine. The sample in question was PBMCs from blood, obtained roughly 12 days after vaccination. The chain carries TRBV6-1 and TRBJ1-2; 7 positions match TRBD1. CDR3 residues: CASRSFDRVGGYTF. CDR3 nucleotides: TGTGCCAGCAGATCTTTTGACAGGGTAGGCGGCTACACCTTC.